This entry describes one T cell receptor (beta chain). Its specificity is unknown. This entry comes from a study of shared clonotypes between healthy human individuals. Overall study findings and caveats: Naive subsets tended to show greater estimated richness than memory subsets.

Trimming stripped 0 bases from V and 7 bases from J, with 12 bases between. CDR1 SEHNR and CDR2 FQNEAQ come from the germline V gene (reference sequence). CDR3 length equals 15 residues. Assay used: immunoSEQ multiplex PCR; TCRdb lists only in-frame clones, some missing. The sample lists roughly 2 million clones, approximately 94% occurring once. The study separated CD4+ cells into CD45RA+ naive and CD45RA-negative memory subsets. V usage is TRBV7-9 and J usage is TRBJ1-4; maybe TRBD1 (5 bases). The specimen sequenced was naive CD4+ T cells sorted from blood. Subset indicated: CD45RA+ positively selected. This sequence was found in a man between 18 and 35 years old in good health. In DNA, the CDR3 is TGTGCCAGCAGCTTAGCGGGGGTGGCAAGTGAAAAACTGTTTTTT. This codes for CASSLAGVASEKLFF.